This is a list of T cell receptor beta chains from one sample in a study of identical twins. Each CDR3 protein gets one entry after TCRdb re-called the 5' RACE reads with MiXCR. The profile covers 1,800,000 or so distinct CDR3 sequences, with around a third appearing a single time and under 0.35% taken by the ten largest. The material sequenced was cord blood. The receptors were gathered from a newborn girl in good health. Both conserved end residues are part of each CDR3. The D gene is left open where the match is weak. The size field is filled for only some rows; it gives once, few, many or a size class.

v_gene,abundance,j_gene,len,d_gene,CDR3aa,CDR3nt
TRBV3-1,few,TRBJ2-5,18,TRBD2,CASSPNRVGTSGTNEQYF,TGTGCCAGCAGCCCGAATCGTGTAGGGACTAGCGGGACCAATGAGCAGTACTTC
TRBV6-1,.,TRBJ1-5,14,.,CASRSPPSNQPQHF,TGTGCCAGCAGGTCCCCGCCTAGCAATCAGCCCCAGCATTTT
TRBV5-5,.,TRBJ2-2,14,.,CASSSIQNTGELFF,TGTGCCAGCAGCTCGATACAGAACACCGGGGAGCTGTTTTTT
TRBV4-2,.,TRBJ2-7,14,TRBD2,CASSQEPSGNEQYF,TGTGCCAGCAGCCAAGAGCCTAGCGGCAATGAGCAGTACTTC
TRBV4-1,few,TRBJ2-3,12,.,CASSQLANTQYF,TGCGCCAGCAGCCAGCTTGCGAATACGCAGTATTTT
TRBV4-2,.,TRBJ2-1,17,TRBD2,CASSKTSGPDSYDEQFF,TGTGCCAGCAGCAAAACTAGCGGGCCGGACTCCTACGATGAGCAGTTCTTC
TRBV12-5,few,TRBJ1-1,11,.,CASIMNTEAFF,TGTGCTAGTATCATGAACACTGAAGCTTTCTTT
TRBV18,.,TRBJ1-6,13,.,CASSGTENSPLHF,TGTGCCAGCTCGGGTACAGAAAATTCACCCCTCCACTTT
TRBV25-1,.,TRBJ2-7,14,TRBD1,CASSEWTGSYEQYF,TGTGCCAGCAGTGAGTGGACAGGGTCCTACGAGCAGTACTTC
TRBV14,.,TRBJ1-2,13,.,CASSRGDGTGYTF,TGTGCCAGCAGCCGGGGGGATGGGACCGGCTACACCTTC
TRBV20-1,.,TRBJ1-5,11,.,CSARGVGPQHF,TGCAGTGCTAGGGGGGTAGGGCCCCAGCATTTT
TRBV7-2,.,TRBJ2-1,13,.,CASSLVGIYEQFF,TGTGCCAGCAGCTTAGTAGGTATCTATGAGCAGTTCTTC
TRBV2,.,TRBJ2-5,13,.,CASSLHTGRTQYF,TGTGCCAGCAGTCTACACACCGGGAGGACCCAGTACTTC
TRBV29-1,.,TRBJ1-4,13,.,CSVEGASNEKLFF,TGCAGCGTTGAGGGGGCGTCGAATGAAAAACTGTTTTTT
TRBV7-2,many,TRBJ2-7,13,.,CASSFIVPYEQYF,TGTGCCAGCAGCTTCATAGTACCCTACGAGCAGTACTTC
TRBV7-8,once,TRBJ1-2,17,.,CASSSGSDSGANYGDTF,TGTGCCAGCAGCTCCGGGTCCGACAGTGGGGCTAACTATGGCGACACCTTC
TRBV7-2,few,TRBJ2-7,15,.,CASSPYWGTYNEQYF,TGTGCCAGCAGCCCGTATTGGGGGACCTACAATGAGCAGTACTTC
TRBV20-1,.,TRBJ1-5,13,.,CSARGTNNQPQHF,TGCAGTGCTAGAGGGACAAACAATCAGCCCCAGCATTTT
TRBV3-1,few,TRBJ1-6,16,.,CASSQAAGYYNSPLHF,TGTGCCAGCAGCCAAGCCGCCGGCTACTATAATTCACCCCTCCACTTT
TRBV20-1,.,TRBJ2-5,17,.,CSARDLVGSTPQETQYF,TGCAGTGCTAGAGATCTCGTGGGTTCAACTCCCCAAGAGACCCAGTACTTC
TRBV6-5,.,TRBJ1-2,14,.,CASGFNSVRDGYTF,TGTGCCAGCGGCTTCAACAGCGTTAGAGATGGCTACACCTTC
TRBV20-1,.,TRBJ2-7,13,TRBD2,CSATTSGRDEQYF,TGCAGTGCCACAACTAGCGGGAGGGACGAGCAGTACTTC